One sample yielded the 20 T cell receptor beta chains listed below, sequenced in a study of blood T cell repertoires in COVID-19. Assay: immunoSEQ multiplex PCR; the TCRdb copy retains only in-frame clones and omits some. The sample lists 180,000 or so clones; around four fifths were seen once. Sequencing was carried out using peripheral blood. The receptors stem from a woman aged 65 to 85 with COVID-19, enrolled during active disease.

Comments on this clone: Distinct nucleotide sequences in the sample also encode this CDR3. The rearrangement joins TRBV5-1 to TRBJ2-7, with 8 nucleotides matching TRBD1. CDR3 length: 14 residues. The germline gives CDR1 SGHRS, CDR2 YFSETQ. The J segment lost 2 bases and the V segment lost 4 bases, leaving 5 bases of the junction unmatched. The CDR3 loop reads CASSTGQGAYEQYF. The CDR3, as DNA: TGCGCCAGCAGCACCGGACAGGGCGCCTACGAGCAGTACTTC.

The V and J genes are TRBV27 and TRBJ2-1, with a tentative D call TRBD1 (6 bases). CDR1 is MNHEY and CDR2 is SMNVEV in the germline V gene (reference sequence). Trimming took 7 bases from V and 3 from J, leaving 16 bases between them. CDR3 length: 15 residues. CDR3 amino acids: CASNLQGPFYNEQFF. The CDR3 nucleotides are TGTGCCAGCAACTTACAGGGACCTTTCTACAATGAGCAGTTCTTC.

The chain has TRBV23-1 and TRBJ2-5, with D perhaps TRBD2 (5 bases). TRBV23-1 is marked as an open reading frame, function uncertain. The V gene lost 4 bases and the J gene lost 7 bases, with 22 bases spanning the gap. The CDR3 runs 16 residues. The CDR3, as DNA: TGCGCCAGCAGTCGCAAAAGAGAGGTTCTAAGCGGGACCCAGTACTTC. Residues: CASSRKREVLSGTQYF.

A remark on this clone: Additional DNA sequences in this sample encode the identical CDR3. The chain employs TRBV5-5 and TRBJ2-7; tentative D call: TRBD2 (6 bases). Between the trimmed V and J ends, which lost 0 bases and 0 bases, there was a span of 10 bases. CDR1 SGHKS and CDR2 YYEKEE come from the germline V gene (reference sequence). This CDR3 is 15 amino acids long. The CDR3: CASSLAGGSSYEQYF. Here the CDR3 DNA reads TGTGCCAGCAGCTTGGCCGGAGGGAGCTCCTACGAGCAGTACTTC.

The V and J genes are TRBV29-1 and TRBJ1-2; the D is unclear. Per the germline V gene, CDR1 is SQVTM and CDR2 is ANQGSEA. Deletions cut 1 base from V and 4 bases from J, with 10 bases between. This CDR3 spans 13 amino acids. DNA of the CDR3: TGCAGCGTTGAAGGGGGAGGAGGCTATGGCTACACCTTC. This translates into CSVEGGGGYGYTF.

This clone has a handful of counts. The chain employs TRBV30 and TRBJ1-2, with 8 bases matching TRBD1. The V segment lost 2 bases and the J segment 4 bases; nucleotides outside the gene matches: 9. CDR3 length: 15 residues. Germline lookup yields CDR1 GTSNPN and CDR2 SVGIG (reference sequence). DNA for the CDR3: TGTGCCTGGAGTTCCCTCCTGACAGGGGCCTATGGCTACACCTTC. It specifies CAWSSLLTGAYGYTF.

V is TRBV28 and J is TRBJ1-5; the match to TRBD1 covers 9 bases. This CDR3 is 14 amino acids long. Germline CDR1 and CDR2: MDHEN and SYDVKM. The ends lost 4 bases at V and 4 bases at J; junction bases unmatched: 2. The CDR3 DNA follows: TGTGCCAGCAGTTGGGGACAGGGAAATCAGCCCCAGCATTTT. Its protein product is CASSWGQGNQPQHF.

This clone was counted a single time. The CDR3 sequence is CSVGHPDTGELFF. CDR3 nucleotide sequence: TGCAGCGTTGGACACCCGGACACCGGGGAGCTGTTTTTT. This chain connects TRBV29-1 to TRBJ2-2; D not resolved. The CDR3 loop spans 13 amino acids. Trimming cost V 4 bases and J 3 bases, with 9 bases left between them. CDR1 is SQVTM and CDR2 is ANQGSEA in the germline V gene.

The CDR3 region is CSANSRRADTQYF. The CDR3 nucleotides read TGCAGCGCCAATAGCAGGCGGGCCGATACGCAGTATTTT. This chain uses TRBV29-1 with TRBJ2-3; tentative D call: TRBD2 (5 bases). This CDR3 is 13 amino acids long. Per the germline V gene, CDR1 is SQVTM and CDR2 is ANQGSEA. Trimming took 7 bases from V and 6 from J, leaving 17 bases between them.

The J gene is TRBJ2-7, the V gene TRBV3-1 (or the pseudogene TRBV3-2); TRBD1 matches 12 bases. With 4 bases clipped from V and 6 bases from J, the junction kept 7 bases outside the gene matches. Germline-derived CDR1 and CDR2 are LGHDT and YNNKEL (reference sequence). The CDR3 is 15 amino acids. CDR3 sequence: CASSPGTGGDSEQYV. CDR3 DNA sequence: TGTGCCAGCAGCCCTGGGACAGGGGGCGATTCCGAGCAGTACGTC.

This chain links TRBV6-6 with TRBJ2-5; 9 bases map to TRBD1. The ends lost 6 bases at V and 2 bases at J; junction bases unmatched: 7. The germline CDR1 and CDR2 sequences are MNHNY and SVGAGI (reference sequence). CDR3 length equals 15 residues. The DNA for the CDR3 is TGTGCCAGCAGCGGACACAGGGGGCAGCAAGAGACCCAGTACTTC. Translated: CASSGHRGQQETQYF.

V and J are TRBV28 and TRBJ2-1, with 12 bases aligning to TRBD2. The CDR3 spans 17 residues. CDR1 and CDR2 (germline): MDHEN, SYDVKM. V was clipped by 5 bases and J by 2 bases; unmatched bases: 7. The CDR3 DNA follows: TGTGCCAGCAGTCCCTTAGGACTAGCGGGGACCTACAATGAGCAGTTCTTC. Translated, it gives CASSPLGLAGTYNEQFF. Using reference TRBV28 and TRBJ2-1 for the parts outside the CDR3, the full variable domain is DVKVTQSSRYLVKRTGEKVFLECVQDMDHENMFWYRQDPGLGLRLIYFSYDVKMKEKGDIPEGYSVSREKKERFSLILESASTNQTSMYLCASSPLGLAGTYNEQFFGPGTRLTVL.

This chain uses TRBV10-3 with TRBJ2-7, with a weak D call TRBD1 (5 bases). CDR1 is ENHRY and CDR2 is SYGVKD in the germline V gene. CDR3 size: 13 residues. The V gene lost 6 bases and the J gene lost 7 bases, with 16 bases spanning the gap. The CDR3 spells CAIRTPRESEQYF. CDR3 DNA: TGTGCCATCAGGACTCCCAGGGAATCAGAGCAGTACTTC.

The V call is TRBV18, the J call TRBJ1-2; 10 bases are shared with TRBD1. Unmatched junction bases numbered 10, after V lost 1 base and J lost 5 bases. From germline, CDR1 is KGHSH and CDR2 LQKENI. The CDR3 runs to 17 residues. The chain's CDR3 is CASSPLSRDRGKYGYTF. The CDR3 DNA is TGTGCCAGCTCACCACTAAGTCGGGACAGGGGAAAGTATGGCTACACCTTC.

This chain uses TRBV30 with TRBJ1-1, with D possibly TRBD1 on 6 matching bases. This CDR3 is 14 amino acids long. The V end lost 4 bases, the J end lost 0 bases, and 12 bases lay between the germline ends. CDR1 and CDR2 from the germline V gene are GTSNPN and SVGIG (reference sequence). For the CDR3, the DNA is TGTGCCTGGACCCTGGACAGCCTGAACACTGAAGCTTTCTTT. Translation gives CAWTLDSLNTEAFF.

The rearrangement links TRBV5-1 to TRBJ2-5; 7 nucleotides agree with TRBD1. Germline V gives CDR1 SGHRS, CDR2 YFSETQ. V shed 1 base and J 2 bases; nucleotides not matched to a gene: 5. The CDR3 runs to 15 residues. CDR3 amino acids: CASSLMGQTQETQYF. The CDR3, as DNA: TGCGCCAGCAGCTTGATGGGACAGACTCAAGAGACCCAGTACTTC.

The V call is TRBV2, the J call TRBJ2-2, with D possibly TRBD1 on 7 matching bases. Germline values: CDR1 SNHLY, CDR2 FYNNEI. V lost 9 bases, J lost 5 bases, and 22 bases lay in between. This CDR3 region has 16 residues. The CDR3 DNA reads TGTGCCAGAAAAAACTCCCAGGGGGGTCCGACCGGGGAGCTGTTTTTT. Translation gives CARKNSQGGPTGELFF.

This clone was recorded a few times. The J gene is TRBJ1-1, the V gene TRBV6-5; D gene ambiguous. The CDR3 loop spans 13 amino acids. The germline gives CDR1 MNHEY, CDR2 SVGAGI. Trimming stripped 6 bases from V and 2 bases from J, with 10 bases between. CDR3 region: CASSWTPNTEAFF. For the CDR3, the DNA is TGTGCCAGCAGCTGGACTCCTAACACTGAAGCTTTCTTT.

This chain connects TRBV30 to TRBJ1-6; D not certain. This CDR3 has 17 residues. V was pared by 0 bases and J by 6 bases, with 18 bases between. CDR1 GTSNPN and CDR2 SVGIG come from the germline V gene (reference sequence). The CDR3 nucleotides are TGTGCCTGGAGTGTACTCCGCCTCGGAGGATCTAATTCACCCCTCCACTTT. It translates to CAWSVLRLGGSNSPLHF.

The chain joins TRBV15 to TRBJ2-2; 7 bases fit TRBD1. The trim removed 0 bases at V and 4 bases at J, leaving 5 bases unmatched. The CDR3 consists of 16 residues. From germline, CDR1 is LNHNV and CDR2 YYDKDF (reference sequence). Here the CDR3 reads CATSRDMGQSTGELFF. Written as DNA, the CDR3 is TGTGCCACCAGCAGAGATATGGGACAGAGCACCGGGGAGCTGTTTTTT.